The clone carrying this TCR beta chain was picked up a small number of times. The antigen is not known. TCRdb analysed the RT-PCR reads with MiXCR anew, one entry per CDR3 protein. The data hold around 710,000 distinct CDR3 sequences, with about 14% observed a single time. The data originate from a study of response to subunit inactivated influenza vaccine. General study points: Authors suggested seasonal influenza vaccinations each recruit few new T cells.

Trimming took off 5 bases at V and 1 base at J, with 16 bases between the two ends. This CDR3 spans 16 amino acids. In germline, CDR1 is SGHVS, CDR2 FQNEAQ. The chain carries TRBV7-8 and TRBJ2-3; weak D call: TRBD2 (6 bases). Here the sequenced sample was PBMCs from blood, taken approximately 15 days before vaccination. The source is a man in his fifties who received an inactivated influenza vaccine. In DNA, the CDR3 is TGTGCCAGCAGCCGCCTAGCGTTGAGGGGCACAGATACGCAGTATTTT. Amino acids: CASSRLALRGTDTQYF.